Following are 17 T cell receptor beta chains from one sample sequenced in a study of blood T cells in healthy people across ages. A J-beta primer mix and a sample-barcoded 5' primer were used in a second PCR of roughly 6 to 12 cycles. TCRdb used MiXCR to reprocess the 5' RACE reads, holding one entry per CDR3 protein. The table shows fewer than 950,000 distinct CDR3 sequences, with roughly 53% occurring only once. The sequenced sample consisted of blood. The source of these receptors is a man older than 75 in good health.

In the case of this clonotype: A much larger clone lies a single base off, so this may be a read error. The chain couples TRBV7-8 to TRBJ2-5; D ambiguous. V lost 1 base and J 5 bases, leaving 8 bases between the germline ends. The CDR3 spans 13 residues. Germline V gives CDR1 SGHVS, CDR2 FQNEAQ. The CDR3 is CASSLVLGETQYF. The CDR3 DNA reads TGTGCCAGCAGCTTAGTCCTGGGGGAGACCCAGTACTTC.

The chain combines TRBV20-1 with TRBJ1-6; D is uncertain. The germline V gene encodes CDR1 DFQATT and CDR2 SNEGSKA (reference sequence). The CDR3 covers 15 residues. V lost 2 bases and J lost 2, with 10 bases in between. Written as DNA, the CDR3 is TGCAGTGCTAGATCCAGTGAGACCTATAATTCACCCCTCCACTTT. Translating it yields CSARSSETYNSPLHF.

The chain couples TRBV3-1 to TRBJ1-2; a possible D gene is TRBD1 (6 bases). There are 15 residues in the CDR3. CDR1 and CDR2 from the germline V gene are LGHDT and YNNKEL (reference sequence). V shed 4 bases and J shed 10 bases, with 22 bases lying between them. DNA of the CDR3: TGTGCCAGCAGCCCTCGGAACAGGGATGGGGTTGACTACACCTTC. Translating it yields CASSPRNRDGVDYTF.

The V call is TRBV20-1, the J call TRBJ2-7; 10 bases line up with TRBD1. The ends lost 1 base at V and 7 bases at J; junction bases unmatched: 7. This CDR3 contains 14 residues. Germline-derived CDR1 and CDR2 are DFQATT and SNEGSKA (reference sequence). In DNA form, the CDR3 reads TGCAGTGCTAGAGGGGTGACAGGGGGCGATGAGCAGTACTTC. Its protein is CSARGVTGGDEQYF.

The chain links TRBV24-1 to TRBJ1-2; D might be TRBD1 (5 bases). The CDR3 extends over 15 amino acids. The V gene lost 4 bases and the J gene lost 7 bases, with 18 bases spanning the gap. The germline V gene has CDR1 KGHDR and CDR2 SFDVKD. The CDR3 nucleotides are TGTGCCACCAGTGACGGCCCAGTCGGGGCGAGTGGCTACACCTTC. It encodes CATSDGPVGASGYTF.

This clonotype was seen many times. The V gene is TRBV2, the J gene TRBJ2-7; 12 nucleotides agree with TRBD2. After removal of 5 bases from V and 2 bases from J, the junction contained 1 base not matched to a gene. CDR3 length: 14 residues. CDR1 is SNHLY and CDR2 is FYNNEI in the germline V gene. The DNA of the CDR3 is TGTGCCAGCAGTCGACTAGCGGGAGCCTACGAGCAGTACTTC. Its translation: CASSRLAGAYEQYF.

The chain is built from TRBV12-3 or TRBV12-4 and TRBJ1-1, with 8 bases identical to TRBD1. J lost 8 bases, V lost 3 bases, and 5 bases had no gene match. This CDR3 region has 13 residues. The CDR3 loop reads CASSFTDRDEAFF. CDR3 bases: TGTGCCAGCAGTTTCACGGACAGGGACGAAGCTTTCTTT.

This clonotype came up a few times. The CDR3 region has the DNA TGTGCCATCATCCTCAATCCACAGGGAGGTAGCGACAATGAGCAGTTCTTC. Its protein is CAIILNPQGGSDNEQFF. This sequence joins TRBV10-3 and TRBJ2-1; perhaps D is TRBD1 or TRBD2 (6 bases each). The CDR3 runs to 17 residues. V lost 7 bases to trimming and J lost 5 bases, with 24 bases between them. CDR1 ENHRY and CDR2 SYGVKD come from the germline V gene.

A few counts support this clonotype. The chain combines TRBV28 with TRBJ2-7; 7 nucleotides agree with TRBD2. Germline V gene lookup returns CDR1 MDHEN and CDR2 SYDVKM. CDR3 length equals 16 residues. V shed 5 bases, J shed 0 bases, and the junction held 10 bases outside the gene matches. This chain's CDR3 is CASSLLRAGSSYEQYF. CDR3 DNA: TGTGCCAGCAGTCTTCTCAGAGCGGGATCCTCCTACGAGCAGTACTTC.

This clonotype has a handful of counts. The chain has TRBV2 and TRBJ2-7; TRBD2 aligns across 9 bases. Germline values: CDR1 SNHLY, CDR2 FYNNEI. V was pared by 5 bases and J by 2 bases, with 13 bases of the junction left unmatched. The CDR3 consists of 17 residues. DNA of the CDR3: TGTGCCAGCAGTTCGACGGGGCTAGCGGGGAACGCCTACGAGCAGTACTTC. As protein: CASSSTGLAGNAYEQYF. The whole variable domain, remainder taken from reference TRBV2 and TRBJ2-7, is EPEVTQTPSHQVTQMGQEVILRCVPISNHLYFYWYRQILGQKVEFLVSFYNNEISEKSEIFDDQFSVERPDGSNFTLKIRSTKLEDSAMYFCASSSTGLAGNAYEQYFGPGTRLTVT.

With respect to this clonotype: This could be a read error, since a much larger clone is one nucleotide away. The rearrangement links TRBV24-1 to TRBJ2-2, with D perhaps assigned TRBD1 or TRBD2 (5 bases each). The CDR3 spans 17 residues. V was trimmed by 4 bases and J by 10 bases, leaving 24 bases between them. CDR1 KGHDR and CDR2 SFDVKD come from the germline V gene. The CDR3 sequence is CATSDPSPGRASQELFF. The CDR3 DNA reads TGTGCCACCAGTGACCCATCCCCGGGACGGGCTTCCCAGGAGCTGTTTTTT.

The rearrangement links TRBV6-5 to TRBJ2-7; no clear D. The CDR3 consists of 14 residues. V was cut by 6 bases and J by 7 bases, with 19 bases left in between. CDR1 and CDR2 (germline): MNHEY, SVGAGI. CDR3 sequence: CASSPHVSTGEQYF. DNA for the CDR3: TGTGCCAGCAGCCCTCACGTTTCAACCGGGGAGCAGTACTTC.

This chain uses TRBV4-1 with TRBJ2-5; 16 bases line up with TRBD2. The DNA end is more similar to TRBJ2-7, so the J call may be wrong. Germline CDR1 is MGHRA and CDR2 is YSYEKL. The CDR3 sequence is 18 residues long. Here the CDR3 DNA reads TGCGCCAGCAGCCAAGATTCGGGACTAGCGGGAGGGCGATGCGAGCAGTACTTC. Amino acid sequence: CASSQDSGLAGGRCEQYF.

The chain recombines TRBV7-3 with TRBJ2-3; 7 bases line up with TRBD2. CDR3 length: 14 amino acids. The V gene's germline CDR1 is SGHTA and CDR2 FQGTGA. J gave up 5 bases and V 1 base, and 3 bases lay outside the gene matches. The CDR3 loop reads CASSLSGRRDTQYF. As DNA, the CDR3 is TGTGCCAGCAGCTTAAGCGGGAGACGAGATACGCAGTATTTT.

The CDR3 nucleotides are TGTGCCAGCAGGTTTGGTGAAAAACTGTTTTTT. Protein: CASRFGEKLFF. V usage is TRBV7-9 and J usage is TRBJ1-4; no definite D call. The germline V gene has CDR1 SEHNR and CDR2 FQNEAQ (reference sequence). The CDR3 covers 11 residues. V gave up 6 bases and J gave up 7 bases, with 6 bases separating them.

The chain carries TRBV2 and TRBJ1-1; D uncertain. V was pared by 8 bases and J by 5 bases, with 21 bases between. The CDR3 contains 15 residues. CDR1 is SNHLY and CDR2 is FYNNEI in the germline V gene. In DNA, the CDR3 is TGTGCCAGCCTCGTGGTCCCGGGAGAAGGGACTGAAGCTTTCTTT. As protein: CASLVVPGEGTEAFF. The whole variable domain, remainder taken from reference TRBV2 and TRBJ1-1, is EPEVTQTPSHQVTQMGQEVILRCVPISNHLYFYWYRQILGQKVEFLVSFYNNEISEKSEIFDDQFSVERPDGSNFTLKIRSTKLEDSAMYFCASLVVPGEGTEAFFGQGTRLTVV.

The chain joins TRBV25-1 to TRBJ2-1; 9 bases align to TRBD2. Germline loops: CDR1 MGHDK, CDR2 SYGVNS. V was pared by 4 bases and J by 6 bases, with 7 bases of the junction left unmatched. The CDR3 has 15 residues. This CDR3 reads CASSGGTSPSNEQFF. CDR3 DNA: TGTGCCAGCAGTGGGGGGACTAGCCCCTCCAATGAGCAGTTCTTC.